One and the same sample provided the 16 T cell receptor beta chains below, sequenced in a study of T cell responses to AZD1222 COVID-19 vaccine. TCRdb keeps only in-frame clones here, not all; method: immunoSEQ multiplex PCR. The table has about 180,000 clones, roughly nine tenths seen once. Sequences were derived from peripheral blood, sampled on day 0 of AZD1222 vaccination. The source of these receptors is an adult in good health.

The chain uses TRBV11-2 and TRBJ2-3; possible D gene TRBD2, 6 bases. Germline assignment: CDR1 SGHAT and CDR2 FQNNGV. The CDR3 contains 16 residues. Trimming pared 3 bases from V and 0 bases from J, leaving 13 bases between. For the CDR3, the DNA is TGTGCCAGCAGCTTCTTTAGCGGACCTAGCACAGATACGCAGTATTTT. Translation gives CASSFFSGPSTDTQYF.

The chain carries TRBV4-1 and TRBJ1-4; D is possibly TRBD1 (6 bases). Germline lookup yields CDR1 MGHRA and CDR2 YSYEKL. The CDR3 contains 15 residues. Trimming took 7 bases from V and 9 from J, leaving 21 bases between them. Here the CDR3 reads CASTPPGGAGKKLFF. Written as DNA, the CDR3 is TGCGCCAGCACCCCTCCCGGGGGCGCGGGCAAAAAACTGTTTTTT.

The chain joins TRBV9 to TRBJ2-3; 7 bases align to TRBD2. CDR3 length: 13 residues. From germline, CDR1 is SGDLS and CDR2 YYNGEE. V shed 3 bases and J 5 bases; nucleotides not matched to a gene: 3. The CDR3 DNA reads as TGTGCCAGCAGCGATGGGGGGGTAGATACGCAGTATTTT. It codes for CASSDGGVDTQYF. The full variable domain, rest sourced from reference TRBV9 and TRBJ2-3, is DSGVTQTPKHLITATGQRVTLRCSPRSGDLSVYWYQQSLDQGLQFLIQYYNGEERAKGNILERFSAQQFPDLHSELNLSSLELGDSALYFCASSDGGVDTQYFGPGTRLTVL.

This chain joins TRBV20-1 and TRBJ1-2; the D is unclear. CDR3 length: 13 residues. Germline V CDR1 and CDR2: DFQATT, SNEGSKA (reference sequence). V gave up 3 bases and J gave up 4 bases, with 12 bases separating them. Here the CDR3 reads CSASGGFGYGYTF. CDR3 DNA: TGCAGTGCTAGTGGCGGGTTTGGCTATGGCTACACCTTC.

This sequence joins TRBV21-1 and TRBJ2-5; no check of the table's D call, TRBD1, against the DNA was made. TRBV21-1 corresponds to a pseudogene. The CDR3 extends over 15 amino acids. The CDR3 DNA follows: TGTGCCAGCAGCAAGGGGGGAGGGACAGGGGGTCCCCAGTACTTC. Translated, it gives CASSKGGGTGGPQYF.

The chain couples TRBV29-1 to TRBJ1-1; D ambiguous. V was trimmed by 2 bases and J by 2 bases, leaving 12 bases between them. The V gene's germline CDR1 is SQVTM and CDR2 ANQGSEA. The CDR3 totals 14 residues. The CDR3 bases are TGCAGCGTTGAACCAGGCAGCAGAAACACTGAAGCTTTCTTT. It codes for CSVEPGSRNTEAFF.

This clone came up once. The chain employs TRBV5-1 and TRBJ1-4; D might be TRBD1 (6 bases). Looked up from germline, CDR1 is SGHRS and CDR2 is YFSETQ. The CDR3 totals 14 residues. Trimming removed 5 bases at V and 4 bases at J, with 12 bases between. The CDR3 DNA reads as TGCGCCAGCAGTCGGGACACCTATAATGAAAAACTGTTTTTT. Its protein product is CASSRDTYNEKLFF.

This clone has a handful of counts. The CDR3 region is CASTLPGGLAVSTDTQYF. The CDR3 region has the DNA TGTGCCAGTACTCTACCGGGGGGACTAGCGGTTAGCACAGATACGCAGTATTTT. This chain joins TRBV19 and TRBJ2-3; 11 positions agree with TRBD2. The germline CDR1 and CDR2 sequences are LNHDA and SQIVND (reference sequence). Trimming removed 7 bases from V and 0 bases from J; junction bases left unmatched: 12. CDR3 length: 18 amino acids. Supplemented by reference TRBV19 and TRBJ2-3, the full variable domain reads DGGITQSPKYLFRKEGQNVTLSCEQNLNHDAMYWYRQDPGQGLRLIYYSQIVNDFQKGDIAEGYSVSREKKESFPLTVTSAQKNPTAFYLCASTLPGGLAVSTDTQYFGPGTRLTVL.

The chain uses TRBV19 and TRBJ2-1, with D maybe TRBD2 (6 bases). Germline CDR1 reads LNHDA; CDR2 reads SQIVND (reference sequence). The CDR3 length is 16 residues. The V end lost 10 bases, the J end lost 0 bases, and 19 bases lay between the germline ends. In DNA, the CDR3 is TGTGCCACCTCAAAAGGGGCGCGGGGCTCCTACAATGAGCAGTTCTTC. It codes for CATSKGARGSYNEQFF.

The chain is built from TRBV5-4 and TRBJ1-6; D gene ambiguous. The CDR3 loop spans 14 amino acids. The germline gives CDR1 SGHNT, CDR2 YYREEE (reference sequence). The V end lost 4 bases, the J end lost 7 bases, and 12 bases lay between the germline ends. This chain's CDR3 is CASSPYAGNSPLHF. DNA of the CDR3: TGTGCCAGCAGCCCTTACGCGGGGAATTCACCCCTCCACTTT.

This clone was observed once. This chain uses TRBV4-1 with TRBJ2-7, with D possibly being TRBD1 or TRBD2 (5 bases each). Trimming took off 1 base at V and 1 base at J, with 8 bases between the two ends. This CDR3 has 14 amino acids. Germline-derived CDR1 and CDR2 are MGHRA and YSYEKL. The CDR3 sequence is CASSQVGDSYEQYF. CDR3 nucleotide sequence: TGCGCCAGCAGCCAAGTGGGGGATTCCTACGAGCAGTACTTC.

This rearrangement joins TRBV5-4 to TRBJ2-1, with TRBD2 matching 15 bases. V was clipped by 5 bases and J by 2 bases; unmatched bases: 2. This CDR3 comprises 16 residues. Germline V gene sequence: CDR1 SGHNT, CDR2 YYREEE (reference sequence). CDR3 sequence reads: CASSGLAGGPYNEQFF. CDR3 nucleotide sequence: TGTGCCAGCAGTGGACTAGCGGGAGGGCCCTACAATGAGCAGTTCTTC.

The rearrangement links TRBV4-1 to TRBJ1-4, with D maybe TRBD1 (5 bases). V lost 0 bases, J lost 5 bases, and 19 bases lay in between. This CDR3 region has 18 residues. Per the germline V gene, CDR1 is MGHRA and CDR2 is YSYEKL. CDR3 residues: CASSQDPGTVPRNEKLFF. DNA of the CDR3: TGCGCCAGCAGCCAAGATCCTGGGACTGTGCCGCGAAATGAAAAACTGTTTTTT.

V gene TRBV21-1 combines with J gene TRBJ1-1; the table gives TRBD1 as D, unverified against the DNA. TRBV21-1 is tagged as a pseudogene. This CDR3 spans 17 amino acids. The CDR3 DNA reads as TGTGCCAGCAGCAAAAAACCGGTAGGGGTCCCCTTCGGTGAAGCTTTCTTT. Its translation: CASSKKPVGVPFGEAFF.

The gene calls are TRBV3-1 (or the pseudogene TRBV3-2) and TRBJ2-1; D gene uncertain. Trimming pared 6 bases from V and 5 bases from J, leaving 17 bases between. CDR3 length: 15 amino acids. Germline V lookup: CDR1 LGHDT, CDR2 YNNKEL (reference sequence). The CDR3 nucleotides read TGTGCCAGCAGAAAGGACCTAACCCTTAACAATGAGCAGTTCTTC. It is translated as CASRKDLTLNNEQFF.

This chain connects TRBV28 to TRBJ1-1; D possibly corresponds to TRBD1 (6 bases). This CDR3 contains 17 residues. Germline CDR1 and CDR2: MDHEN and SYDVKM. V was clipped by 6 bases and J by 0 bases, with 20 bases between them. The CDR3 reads CASSPLQGGGMNTEAFF. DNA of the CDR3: TGTGCCAGCAGCCCCCTACAGGGCGGAGGGATGAACACTGAAGCTTTCTTT.